These 24 T cell receptor beta chains originate from one sample sequenced in a study of Ad26.COV2.S vaccination and SARS-CoV-2 variants. The sample's treatment: about 20 received Ad26.COV2.S at low or high dose, single or two shots; about five received placebo; per-sample allocation not given. The investigators took samples on day 63 after the first vaccine or placebo injection. Here immunoSEQ multiplex PCR was the method, and the copy in TCRdb shows in-frame clones only, minus some. The sample records 240,000 or so clones, roughly 88% being singletons. This material consisted of peripheral blood, taken in a trial of Ad26.COV2.S vaccine versus placebo. The receptors were sampled from a person aged 18 to 59 who received the Ad26.COV2.S COVID-19 vaccine or a placebo.

The chain links TRBV24-1 to TRBJ2-2; maybe TRBD1 (6 bases). This CDR3 contains 15 residues. The V gene lost 5 bases and the J gene lost 6 bases, with 15 bases spanning the gap. Germline V lookup: CDR1 KGHDR, CDR2 SFDVKD. CDR3 region: CATSAADRLAGELFF. In DNA, the CDR3 is TGTGCCACCAGTGCCGCCGACAGGTTAGCCGGGGAGCTGTTTTTT.

This chain connects TRBV30 to TRBJ1-4; 9 bases map to TRBD1. The V and J ends lost 6 bases and 8 bases, in that order; junction bases with no gene match: 13. CDR3 length: 15 residues. CDR1 GTSNPN and CDR2 SVGIG come from the germline V gene (reference sequence). DNA for the CDR3: TGTGCCTGCCCTCGCCCGACAGGGGGGTACGAAAAACTGTTTTTT. As protein: CACPRPTGGYEKLFF.

This chain connects TRBV27 to TRBJ2-7, with 7 bases that match TRBD2. CDR1 and CDR2 (germline): MNHEY, SMNVEV (reference sequence). The CDR3 loop spans 15 amino acids. With V trimmed by 4 bases and J by 5 bases, 11 bases remained unmatched. The CDR3 DNA is TGTGCCAGCAGTTGGGGGGGAGTGGCGAGGAACGAGCAGTACTTC. Translation gives CASSWGGVARNEQYF.

This chain links TRBV4-3 with TRBJ2-7, with TRBD2 as a possible D gene (7 bases). This CDR3 contains 15 residues. Trimming removed 1 base from V and 2 bases from J, with 12 bases in between. Germline CDR1 is LGHNA and CDR2 is YSLEER. The CDR3 here is CASSQAAGHAYEQYF. The CDR3 DNA sequence: TGCGCCAGCAGCCAAGCAGCGGGACACGCCTACGAGCAGTACTTC.

This clone was counted once. J is TRBJ1-3 and V is TRBV5-4; D is uncertain. The V gene's germline CDR1 is SGHNT and CDR2 YYREEE (reference sequence). This CDR3 region has 14 residues. V shed 1 base and J shed 4 bases, with 9 bases lying between them. The CDR3 loop is CASSLKGSGNTIYF. DNA for the CDR3: TGTGCCAGCAGCTTGAAAGGGAGCGGAAACACCATATATTTT.

This clone was counted only a few times. V and J are TRBV30 and TRBJ1-2; tentatively, D is TRBD1 (6 bases). CDR3 length equals 14 residues. Germline CDR1 and CDR2: GTSNPN and SVGIG (reference sequence). The germline V and J ends were trimmed by 3 bases and 5 bases, with 16 bases remaining between them. For the CDR3, the DNA is TGTGCCTGGAGCGCGGGGGCAGGGGCTTATGGCTACACCTTC. This sequence encodes CAWSAGAGAYGYTF.

The chain couples TRBV7-9 to TRBJ1-1; 8 nucleotides line up with TRBD1. Germline CDR1 and CDR2: SEHNR and FQNEAQ (reference sequence). The CDR3 has 15 amino acids. V trimming: 6 bases; J trimming: 5 bases; junction bases outside the gene matches: 11. The CDR3, as DNA: TGTGCCAGCAGTTCCGGACAGGGTCTTTGGACTGAAGCTTTCTTT. Protein product: CASSSGQGLWTEAFF.

The chain combines TRBV19 with TRBJ2-6; the D is unclear. V lost 7 bases and J lost 0, with 13 bases in between. CDR3 length: 16 amino acids. CDR1 is LNHDA and CDR2 is SQIVND in the germline V gene (reference sequence). CDR3 protein: CASTPDLSSGANVLTF. In DNA form, the CDR3 reads TGTGCCAGTACCCCGGACCTTAGCTCTGGGGCCAACGTCCTGACTTTC. Supplemented by reference TRBV19 and TRBJ2-6, the full variable domain reads DGGITQSPKYLFRKEGQNVTLSCEQNLNHDAMYWYRQDPGQGLRLIYYSQIVNDFQKGDIAEGYSVSREKKESFPLTVTSAQKNPTAFYLCASTPDLSSGANVLTFGAGSRLTVL.

CDR3 region: CASSPLKASSSEQYF. The CDR3 DNA sequence: TGTGCCAGCAGTCCTCTAAAGGCGAGTAGCTCCGAGCAGTACTTC. The chain employs TRBV6-5 and TRBJ2-7; D is unclear. V dropped 5 bases and J dropped 6 bases, with 20 bases sitting between them. The CDR3 extends over 15 amino acids. CDR1 and CDR2 from the germline V gene are MNHEY and SVGAGI.

The V gene is TRBV6-5, the J gene TRBJ2-1; 7 nucleotides agree with TRBD1. Germline V CDR1 and CDR2: MNHEY, SVGAGI. J was trimmed by 2 bases and V by 4 bases; bases with no gene match: 8. The CDR3 contains 16 residues. DNA for the CDR3: TGTGCCAGCAGTTCCAGGACAGGACGAACCTACAATGAGCAGTTCTTC. This encodes CASSSRTGRTYNEQFF.

The rearrangement links TRBV19 to TRBJ2-1, with 7 bases fitting TRBD2. This CDR3 has 18 amino acids. CDR1 LNHDA and CDR2 SQIVND come from the germline V gene (reference sequence). With 1 base clipped from V and 0 bases from J, the junction kept 9 bases outside the gene matches. The CDR3 DNA reads as TGTGCCAGTAGTATAGTTTGGGAGGGCCACAGCTCCTACAATGAGCAGTTCTTC. It specifies CASSIVWEGHSSYNEQFF.

This clone was seen a single time. V and J are TRBV30 and TRBJ1-5; D is uncertain. The CDR3 loop spans 13 amino acids. V lost 0 bases and J lost 1, with 4 bases in between. Looked up from germline, CDR1 is GTSNPN and CDR2 is SVGIG (reference sequence). The CDR3 DNA sequence: TGTGCCTGGAGTGTAGGGAGCAATCAGCCCCAGCATTTT. Protein sequence: CAWSVGSNQPQHF.

The chain couples TRBV3-1 (or the pseudogene TRBV3-2) to TRBJ2-3; unclear D gene. Germline loops: CDR1 LGHDT, CDR2 YNNKEL (reference sequence). CDR3 size: 14 residues. Trimming cost V 0 bases and J 14 bases, with 18 bases left between them. Written as DNA, the CDR3 is TGTGCCAGCAGCCAAGATTTGTGGTCAGTACGGCCGTATTTT. As protein: CASSQDLWSVRPYF.

This clone turned up a few times. The chain links TRBV29-1 to TRBJ2-1; 10 bases map to TRBD1. Germline trimming cut 3 bases from V and 7 bases from J; bases unmatched to any gene: 6. The CDR3 runs to 14 residues. Germline V lookup: CDR1 SQVTM, CDR2 ANQGSEA. CDR3: CSVDGQGETNEQFF. The DNA of the CDR3 is TGCAGCGTTGATGGACAGGGGGAAACGAATGAGCAGTTCTTC.

The chain employs TRBV6-5 and TRBJ2-7, with D perhaps matching TRBD1 (8 bases). From germline, CDR1 is MNHEY and CDR2 SVGAGI. Trimming pared 1 base from V and 2 bases from J, leaving 15 bases between. The CDR3 totals 16 residues. CDR3 sequence: CASSYWTGTMTYEQYF. The CDR3 bases are TGTGCCAGCAGTTACTGGACAGGGACTATGACCTACGAGCAGTACTTC.

V usage is TRBV24-1 and J usage is TRBJ2-5, with TRBD1 matching over 7 bases. The V gene's germline CDR1 is KGHDR and CDR2 SFDVKD. J was trimmed by 3 bases and V by 2 bases; bases with no gene match: 11. The CDR3 covers 17 residues. In nucleotides, the CDR3 is TGTGCCACCAGTGATTCGCCGAACAGGGGTAGGGAAGAGACCCAGTACTTC. Amino acids: CATSDSPNRGREETQYF.

The chain combines TRBV19 with TRBJ1-2; possibly TRBD1 for D (6 bases). V lost 5 bases and J 0 bases, leaving 22 bases between the germline ends. Germline-derived CDR1 and CDR2 are LNHDA and SQIVND (reference sequence). The CDR3 contains 18 residues. DNA of the CDR3: TGTGCCAGTAGTTTTTCTGACAGGCGTATTTCTTCTAACTATGGCTACACCTTC. It yields the protein CASSFSDRRISSNYGYTF.

This clone has just one count. This chain connects TRBV5-1 to TRBJ2-6; D perhaps matches TRBD1 (5 bases). This CDR3 is 14 amino acids long. Trimming removed 9 bases at V and 2 bases at J, with 12 bases between. Germline CDR1 and CDR2: SGHRS and YFSETQ. This chain's CDR3 is CATQTAPGANVLTF. CDR3 DNA sequence: TGCGCCACCCAGACAGCTCCTGGGGCCAACGTCCTGACTTTC.

V gene TRBV10-3 combines with J gene TRBJ2-7, with TRBD1 as a possible D gene (5 bases). The CDR3 totals 14 residues. With 4 bases removed from V and 6 bases from J, the gap between germline ends came to 16 bases. CDR1 ENHRY and CDR2 SYGVKD come from the germline V gene. CDR3 loop: CAISVDGAVSEQYF. Here the CDR3 DNA reads TGTGCCATCAGTGTCGATGGGGCAGTAAGCGAGCAGTACTTC.

The gene calls are TRBV19 and TRBJ2-2; 8 nucleotides line up with TRBD1. Germline V lookup: CDR1 LNHDA, CDR2 SQIVND (reference sequence). Unmatched junction bases numbered 5, after V lost 5 bases and J lost 0 bases. This CDR3 comprises 16 residues. As DNA, the CDR3 is TGTGCCAGTAGTCTTGACAGGGGACCGAACACCGGGGAGCTGTTTTTT. Translated: CASSLDRGPNTGELFF.

CDR3 residues: CASSESGTGGAPPLHF. CDR3 nucleotide sequence: TGCGCCAGCAGTGAGTCCGGGACAGGGGGCGCGCCACCCCTCCACTTT. The rearrangement links TRBV10-2 to TRBJ1-6; 12 bases are shared with TRBD1. The CDR3 totals 16 residues. CDR1 is WSHSY, CDR2 SAAADI, per germline. V was clipped by 0 bases and J by 11 bases; unmatched bases: 5.

The gene calls are TRBV6-2 or TRBV6-3 and TRBJ1-1; D not resolved. Germline CDR1 and CDR2: MNHEY and SVGEGT. The CDR3 extends over 17 amino acids. V was clipped by 2 bases and J by 0 bases, with 16 bases between them. The CDR3 sequence: CASSYRTQPLMNTEAFF. The CDR3 coding sequence is TGTGCCAGCAGTTACCGAACCCAGCCCTTGATGAACACTGAAGCTTTCTTT.

The rearrangement links TRBV9 to TRBJ1-2, with a weak D call TRBD1 (5 bases). CDR3 size: 14 residues. Trimming cost V 4 bases and J 2 bases, with 12 bases left between them. Germline CDR1 SGDLS, CDR2 YYNGEE. This CDR3 reads CASSSGTVNYGYTF. CDR3 coding DNA: TGTGCCAGCAGCTCAGGGACGGTGAACTATGGCTACACCTTC. The full variable domain, its missing parts supplied by reference TRBV9 and TRBJ1-2, is DSGVTQTPKHLITATGQRVTLRCSPRSGDLSVYWYQQSLDQGLQFLIQYYNGEERAKGNILERFSAQQFPDLHSELNLSSLELGDSALYFCASSSGTVNYGYTFGSGTRLTVV.

The chain employs TRBV9 and TRBJ2-7, with 7 nucleotides matching TRBD2. The V gene's germline CDR1 is SGDLS and CDR2 YYNGEE. The V and J ends lost 0 bases and 3 bases, in that order; junction bases with no gene match: 9. The CDR3 is 16 amino acids. The CDR3 is CASSVERTSRYYEQYF. The CDR3 region has the DNA TGTGCCAGCAGCGTAGAAAGGACTAGTCGGTACTACGAGCAGTACTTC.